A selection of T cell receptor beta chains follows, all from one sample in a study of T-cell memory formation after mild COVID-19. One entry per CDR3 protein, called by TCRdb with MiXCR from the 5' RACE reads. This table has approximately 150,000 distinct CDR3 sequences, 19% appearing once. The specimen was PBMCs or a T cell subset sorted from them (not recorded which). The receptors stem from an adult woman who had mild COVID-19 (a few samples of this study predate the infection). Cell type and time point are not known. CDR3s leave out the opening cysteine and the closing phenylalanine or tryptophan.

v_gene: TRBV5-5; CDR3aa: ASSLDRSFGGYT
v_gene: TRBV12-3/TRBV12-4; CDR3aa: ASSLARQGNQPQH
v_gene: TRBV10-3; CDR3aa: AIEHPSGNTIY
v_gene: TRBV18; CDR3aa: ASSPSARDQPQH
v_gene: TRBV5-1; CDR3aa: ASSLASGVGEQY
v_gene: TRBV7-3; CDR3aa: ASSLTTRTEAF
v_gene: TRBV9; CDR3aa: ASSVSGRNNEQY
v_gene: TRBV6-5; CDR3aa: VSSSWTGPQY
v_gene: TRBV5-5; CDR3aa: ASSWIVGSGRVNEQF
v_gene: TRBV20-1; CDR3aa: SALRVLSTDTQY
v_gene: TRBV12-3/TRBV12-4; CDR3aa: ASSLVPGGITEAF
v_gene: TRBV5-1; CDR3aa: ASSLGDRVTEKLF
v_gene: TRBV5-5; CDR3aa: ASSTPGRSQETQY
v_gene: TRBV10-3; CDR3aa: AISPRQGEETQY
v_gene: TRBV3-1; CDR3aa: ASSQFQDEKLF
v_gene: TRBV4-3; CDR3aa: ASSQEGNSPLH
v_gene: TRBV7-2; CDR3aa: ASSLVGGSSYNEQF
v_gene: TRBV5-1; CDR3aa: ASSLGPRGGYEQY
v_gene: TRBV5-6; CDR3aa: ASSLGRAYGYT
v_gene: TRBV24-1; CDR3aa: ATSDPDGSADTQY
v_gene: TRBV4-1; CDR3aa: ASSQEMMVDEQY
v_gene: TRBV5-5; CDR3aa: ASSLGGQAVNYGYT
v_gene: TRBV6-5; CDR3aa: ASSPRKPLETQY
v_gene: TRBV5-1; CDR3aa: ASSSWDPGSGNTIY
v_gene: TRBV7-8; CDR3aa: ASSLGPGRNTGELF
v_gene: TRBV7-3; CDR3aa: ASSPGNTGELF